This T cell receptor beta chain is from a study of blood T cells in healthy people across ages (dated by TCRdb to between 2015 and 2017). For context, the study as a whole: Template switching captured roughly one uniquely barcoded TCR beta cDNA molecule per two T cells in model experiments. To avoid experimental bias, donors of different ages were distributed randomly across sequencing lanes. Using the same blood draw, the study looked at two additional independent replicas of 1 million unique cDNA reads for two donors, one aged 18 to 30 and the other aged 80 or older. Four age groups were formed from the donors: young (average around 15 years), middle-aged (roughly 38), aged (62) and long-lived (82). To track age-related changes in TCR beta repertoire diversity, the study relied on deep sequencing normalized with unique cDNA molecular identifiers.

What the work shows at the level of the full study, not this receptor alone: Because donor CMV infection status was unknown, age-related changes in expanded clonotypes were potentially confounded. The percentage of naive T cells measured by flow cytometry correlated strongly with observed TCR beta diversity. Since profiling was done on bulk unsorted PBMCs, naive and antigen-experienced compartments could not be conclusively compared. Observed TCR beta diversity per million T cells fell roughly linearly with age, and a significant reduction was already apparent by age roughly 40. Estimates of total diversity based on one million sequenced T cells were regarded as lower bounds and as underestimates. Compared with the aged group, more naive CD4+ T cells, fewer expanded clones and increased TCR diversity were shown by the long-lived group, suggesting age selection.

The approximately 41 donors, aged about 6 to 100 years, were systemically healthy Caucasian individuals from Russia. Each donor gave 8 to 10 milliliters of peripheral blood, drawn into EDTA-treated Vacutainer tubes. Ficoll-Paque density-gradient centrifugation was used to isolate PBMCs, with at least 6.5 million per sample. Total RNA was extracted from PBMCs with Trizol reagent, with at least 6 micrograms obtained per sample. Naive CD45RAhigh/CD27high T cell percentages were measured by flow cytometry on a PBMC aliquot from every donor. The library was built by means of 5' RACE. For sequencing, an Illumina HiSeq 2500 was employed. A second PCR of roughly 7 to 11 cycles was run with a J-beta primer mix and a sample-barcoded 5' primer. A unique molecular identifier was introduced onto each TCR beta cDNA molecule by a template-switch 5' adaptor carrying 12 random nucleotides. At least 2.5 million CDR3-containing paired-end reads were obtained from each sample. The Mint cDNA synthesis kit, primed by a TRBC-specific oligonucleotide, was used to synthesize first-strand cDNA from all RNA. All cDNA was treated with uracil-DNA glycosylase and then went through a first 18-cycle PCR with the universal primers M1SS and BC2_uni_R. The authors processed their data as follows. Normalization of each sample was performed by random selection of 1 million high-quality reads, each carrying a distinct molecular identifier. Reads sharing molecular identifiers were discarded rather than binned into consensus sequences. MiTCR, run with a Q25 quality threshold and the strictest error-elimination algorithm, handled CDR3 identification, clonotype clustering and error correction. A nonparametric unseen species model with Euler transformation was used to estimate lower-bound total TCR beta diversity. TCRdb reanalyzed the raw reads on its own, using fastp at Q25 for trimming and MiXCR for clone calling, and kept in-frame beta chains. CDR3 protein sequences are deduplicated, and each keeps its most common genes and DNA. The V and J calls, along with clone size, are taken from TCRdb and not from the paper's own processing. This sample lists 650,000 to 700,000 distinct CDR3 sequences; about 50% were detected once. About 14% of the sample belongs to the ten largest clones.

With regard to this clonotype: What antigen it recognizes has not been identified. No base qualities exist here, and no much larger clone lies one base off it.

V is shortened by 6 bases, J by 8 bases, and the region joining them spans 23 bases. The CDR3, from cysteine to phenylalanine, totals 16 residues. Only CDR3 DNA remains: 48 bases, in frame from the first base. The germline V gene specifies MDHEN as CDR1 and SYDVKM as CDR2. Here the chain combines TRBV28 and TRBJ2-4, with a tentative D gene TRBD1 over 5 matching bases. This TCR was recovered from a woman older than 75 in good health. The sequenced sample consisted of blood. The nucleotide sequence reads TGTGCCAGCAGGATCCCGCCCGGGCAGGGTGGAGACATTCAGTACTTC. The resulting protein is CASRIPPGQGGDIQYF. Extended through the reference TRBV28 and TRBJ2-4 proteins, this CDR3 yields the full variable domain: DVKVTQSSRYLVKRTGEKVFLECVQDMDHENMFWYRQDPGLGLRLIYFSYDVKMKEKGDIPEGYSVSREKKERFSLILESASTNQTSMYLCASRIPPGQGGDIQYFGAGTRLSVL.